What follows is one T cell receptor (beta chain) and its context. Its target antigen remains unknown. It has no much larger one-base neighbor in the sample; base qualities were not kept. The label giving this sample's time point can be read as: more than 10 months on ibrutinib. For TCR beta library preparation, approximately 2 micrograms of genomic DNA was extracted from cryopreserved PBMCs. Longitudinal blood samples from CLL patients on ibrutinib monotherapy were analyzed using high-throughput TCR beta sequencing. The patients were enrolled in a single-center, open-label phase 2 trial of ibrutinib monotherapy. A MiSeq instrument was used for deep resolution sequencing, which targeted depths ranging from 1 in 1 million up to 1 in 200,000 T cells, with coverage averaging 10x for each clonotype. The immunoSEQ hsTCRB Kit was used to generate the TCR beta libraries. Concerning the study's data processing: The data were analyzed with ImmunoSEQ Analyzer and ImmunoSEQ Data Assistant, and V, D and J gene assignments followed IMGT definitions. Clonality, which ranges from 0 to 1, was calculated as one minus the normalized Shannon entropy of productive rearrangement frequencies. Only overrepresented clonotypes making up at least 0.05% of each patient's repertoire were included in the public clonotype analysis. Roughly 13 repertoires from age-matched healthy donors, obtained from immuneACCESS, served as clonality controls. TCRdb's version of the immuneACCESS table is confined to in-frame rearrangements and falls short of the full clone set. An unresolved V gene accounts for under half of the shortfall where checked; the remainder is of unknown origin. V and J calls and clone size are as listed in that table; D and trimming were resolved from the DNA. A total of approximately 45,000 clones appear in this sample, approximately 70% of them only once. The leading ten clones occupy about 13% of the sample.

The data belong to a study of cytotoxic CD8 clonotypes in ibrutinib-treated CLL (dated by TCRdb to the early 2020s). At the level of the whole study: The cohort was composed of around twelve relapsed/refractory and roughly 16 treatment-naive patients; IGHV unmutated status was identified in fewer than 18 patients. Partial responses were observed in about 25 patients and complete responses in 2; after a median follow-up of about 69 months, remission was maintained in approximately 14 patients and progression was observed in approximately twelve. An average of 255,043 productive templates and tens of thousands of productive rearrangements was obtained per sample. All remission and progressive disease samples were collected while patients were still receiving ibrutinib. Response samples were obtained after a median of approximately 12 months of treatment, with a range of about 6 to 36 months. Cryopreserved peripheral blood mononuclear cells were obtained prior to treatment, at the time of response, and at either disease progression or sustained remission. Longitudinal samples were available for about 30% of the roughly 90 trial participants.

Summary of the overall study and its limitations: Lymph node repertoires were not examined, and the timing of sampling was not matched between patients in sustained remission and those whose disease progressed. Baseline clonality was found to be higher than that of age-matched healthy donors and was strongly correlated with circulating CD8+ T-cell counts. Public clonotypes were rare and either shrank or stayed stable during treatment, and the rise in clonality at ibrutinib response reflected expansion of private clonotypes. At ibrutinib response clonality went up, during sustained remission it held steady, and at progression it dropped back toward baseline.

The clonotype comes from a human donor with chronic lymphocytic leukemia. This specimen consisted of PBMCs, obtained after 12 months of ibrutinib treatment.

Here is the DNA: TGCGCCAGCAGCTTGGATGGGACTAGCGGGAGAGTGGGAGAGACCCAGTACTTC. The encoded protein is CASSLDGTSGRVGETQYF. Recombination joined TRBV5-1 with TRBJ2-5, with 14 junctional bases fitting TRBD2. CDR1 and CDR2 are read off the germline V gene as SGHRS and YFSETQ. V is pruned by 0 bases and J by 4 bases, leaving 8 bases of the junction without a gene match. The CDR3 numbers 18 residues from cysteine through phenylalanine. The entry retains the CDR3 DNA only, 54 bases that are in frame from base 1.